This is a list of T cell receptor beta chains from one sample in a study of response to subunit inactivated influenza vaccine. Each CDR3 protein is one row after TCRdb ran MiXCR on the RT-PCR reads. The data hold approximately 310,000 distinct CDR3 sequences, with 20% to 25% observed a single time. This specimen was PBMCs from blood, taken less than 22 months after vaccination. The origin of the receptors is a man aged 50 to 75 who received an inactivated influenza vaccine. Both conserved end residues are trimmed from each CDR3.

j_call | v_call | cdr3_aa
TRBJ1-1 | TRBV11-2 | ASSLYGGTLIPAF
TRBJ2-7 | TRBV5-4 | ASSPKQSSYEQY
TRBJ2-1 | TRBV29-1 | SVEGTGTNEQF
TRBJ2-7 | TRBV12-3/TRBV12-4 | ASSPGSGGYGEQY
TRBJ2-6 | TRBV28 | ASRTSKGSTGANVLT
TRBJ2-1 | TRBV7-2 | ASSLFGTQRDNEQF
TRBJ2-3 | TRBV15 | ATSRDGIAQY
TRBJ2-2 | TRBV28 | ASSLHPDTGELF
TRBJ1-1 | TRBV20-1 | SARRDRAGWSGTEAF
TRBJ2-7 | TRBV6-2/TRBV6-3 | ASSSAASYEQY
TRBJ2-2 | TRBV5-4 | ASSPPGQSWNTGELF